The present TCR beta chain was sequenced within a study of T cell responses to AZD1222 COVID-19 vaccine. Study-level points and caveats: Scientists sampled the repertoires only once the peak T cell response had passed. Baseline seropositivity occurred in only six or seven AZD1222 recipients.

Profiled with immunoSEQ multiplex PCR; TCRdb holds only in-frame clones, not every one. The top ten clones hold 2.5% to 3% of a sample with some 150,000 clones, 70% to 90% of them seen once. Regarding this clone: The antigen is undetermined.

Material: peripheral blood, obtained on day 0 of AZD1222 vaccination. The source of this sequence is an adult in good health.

The CDR3 sequence: CASSRGVYNEQFF. In nucleotides, the CDR3 is TGTGCCAGTAGCCGAGGGGTCTACAATGAGCAGTTCTTC. The V gene is TRBV19, the J gene TRBJ2-1; D is tentatively TRBD1 or TRBD2 (5 bases each). V lost 6 bases to trimming and J lost 3 bases, with 9 bases between them. The CDR3 is 13 amino acids. Germline loops: CDR1 LNHDA, CDR2 SQIVND (reference sequence).